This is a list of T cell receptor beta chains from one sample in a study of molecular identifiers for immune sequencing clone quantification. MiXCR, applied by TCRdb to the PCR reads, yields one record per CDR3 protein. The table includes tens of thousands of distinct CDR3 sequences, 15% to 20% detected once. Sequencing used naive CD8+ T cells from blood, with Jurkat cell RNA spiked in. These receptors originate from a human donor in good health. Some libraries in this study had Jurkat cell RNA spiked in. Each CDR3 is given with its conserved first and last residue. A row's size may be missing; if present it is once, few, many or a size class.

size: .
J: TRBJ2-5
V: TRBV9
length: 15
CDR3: CASSPHRGLGETQYF

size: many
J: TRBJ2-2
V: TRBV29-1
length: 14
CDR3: CSVAPGGMPGELFF

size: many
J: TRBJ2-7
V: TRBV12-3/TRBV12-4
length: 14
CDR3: CASSPADGSYEQYF

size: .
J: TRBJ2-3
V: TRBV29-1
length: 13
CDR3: CSADLTSTDTQYF

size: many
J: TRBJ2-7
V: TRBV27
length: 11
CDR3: CASSSGYEQYF

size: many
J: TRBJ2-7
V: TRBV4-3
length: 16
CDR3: CASSQGGLAGGYEQYF

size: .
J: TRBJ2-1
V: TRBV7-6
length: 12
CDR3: CASSWTSREQFF

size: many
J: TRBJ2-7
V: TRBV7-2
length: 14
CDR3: CASSSLAEAYEQYF

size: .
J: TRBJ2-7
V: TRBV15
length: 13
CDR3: CATRKGVGYEQYF

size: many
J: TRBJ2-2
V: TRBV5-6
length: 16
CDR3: CASSSNPGLTTGELFF

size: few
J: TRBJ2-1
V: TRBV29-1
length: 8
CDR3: CSVDEQFF

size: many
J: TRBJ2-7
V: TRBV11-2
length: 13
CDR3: CASSLGADYEQYF

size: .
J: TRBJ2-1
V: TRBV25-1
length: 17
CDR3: CASSELETGESANEQFF

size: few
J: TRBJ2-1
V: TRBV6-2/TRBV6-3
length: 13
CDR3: CASTDVGFDEQFF

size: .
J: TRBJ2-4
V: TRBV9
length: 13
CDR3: CASRPDGGNIQYF

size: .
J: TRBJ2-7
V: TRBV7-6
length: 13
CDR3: CASSQIGLGEQYF

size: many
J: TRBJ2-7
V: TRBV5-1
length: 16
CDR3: CASSLARQGTVYEQYF

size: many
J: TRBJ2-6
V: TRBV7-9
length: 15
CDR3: CASSLVYSGANVLTF

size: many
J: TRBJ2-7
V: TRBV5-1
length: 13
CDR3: CASSRTRPYEQYF

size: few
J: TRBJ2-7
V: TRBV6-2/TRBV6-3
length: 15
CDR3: CASSPIAGAVYEQYF

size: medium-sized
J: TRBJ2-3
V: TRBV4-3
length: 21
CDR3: CASSQRGRLAAIPASTDTQYF

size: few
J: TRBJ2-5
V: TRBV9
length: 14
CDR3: CASSTDRDQETQYF

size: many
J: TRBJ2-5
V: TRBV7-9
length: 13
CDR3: CASKDGKQETQYF

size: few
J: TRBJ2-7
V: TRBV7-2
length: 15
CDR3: CASNKEGDRPYEQYF

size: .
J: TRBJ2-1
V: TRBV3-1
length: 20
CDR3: CASSQKGDTPFSGAAHVQFF

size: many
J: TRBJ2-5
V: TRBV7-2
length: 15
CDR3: CASSLRDSASRTQYF

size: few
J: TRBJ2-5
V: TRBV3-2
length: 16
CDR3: CASSQAGLRQEETQYF

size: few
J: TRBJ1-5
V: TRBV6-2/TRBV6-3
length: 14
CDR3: CASEGLQVDQPQHF

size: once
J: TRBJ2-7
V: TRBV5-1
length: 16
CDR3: CASKLSLTGFGYEQYF

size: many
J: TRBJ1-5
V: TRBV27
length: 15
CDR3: CASSLSTLSDQPQHF

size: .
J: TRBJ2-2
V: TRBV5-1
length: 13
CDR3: CASASGYTGELFF

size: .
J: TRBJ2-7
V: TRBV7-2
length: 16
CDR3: CASSHALDALTYEQYF

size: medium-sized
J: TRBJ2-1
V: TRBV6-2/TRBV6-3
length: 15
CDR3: CASTDFSGLEDEQFF

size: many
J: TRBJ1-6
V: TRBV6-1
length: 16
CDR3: CASSPYGAAKNSPLHF

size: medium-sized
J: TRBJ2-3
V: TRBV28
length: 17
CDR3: CASDGTSGELSTDTQYF

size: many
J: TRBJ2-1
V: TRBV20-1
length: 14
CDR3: CSARDLGTYNEQFF

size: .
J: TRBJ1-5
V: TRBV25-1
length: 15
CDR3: CASSESETGFGPQHF

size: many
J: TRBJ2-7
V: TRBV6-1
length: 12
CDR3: CASSETSYEQYF

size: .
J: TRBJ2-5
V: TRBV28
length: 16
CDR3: CASSFGASGSSETQYF

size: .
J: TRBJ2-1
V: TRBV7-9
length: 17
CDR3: CASSQGFASGLNNEQFF

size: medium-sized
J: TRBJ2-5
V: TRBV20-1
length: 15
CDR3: CSAREHRQDQETQYF

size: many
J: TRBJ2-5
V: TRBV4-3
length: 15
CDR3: CASSQDYGGPETQYF

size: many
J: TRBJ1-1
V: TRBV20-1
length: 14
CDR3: CSARDNDNPVFAFF

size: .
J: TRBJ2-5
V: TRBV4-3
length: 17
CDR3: CASSPSGERASKETQYF

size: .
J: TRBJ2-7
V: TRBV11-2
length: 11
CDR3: CASYFGGEQYF

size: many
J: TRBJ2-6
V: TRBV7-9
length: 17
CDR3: CASSLGRRGSGANVLTF

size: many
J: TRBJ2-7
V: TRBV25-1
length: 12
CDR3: CASSQNIYEQYF

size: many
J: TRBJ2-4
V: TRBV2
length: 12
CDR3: CASTGRENIQYF

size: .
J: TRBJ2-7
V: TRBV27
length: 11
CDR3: CASGWGYEQYF

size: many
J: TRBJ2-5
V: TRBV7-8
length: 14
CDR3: CASSPLAGTETQYF

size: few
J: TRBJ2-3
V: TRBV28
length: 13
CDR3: CASRLIGTDTQYF

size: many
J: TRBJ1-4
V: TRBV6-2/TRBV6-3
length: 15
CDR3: CASSYSEFGSEKLFF

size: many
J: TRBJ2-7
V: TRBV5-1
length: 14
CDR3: CASRMAGTGYEQYF

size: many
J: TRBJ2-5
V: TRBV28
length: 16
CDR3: CASMGGTVYLGETQYF

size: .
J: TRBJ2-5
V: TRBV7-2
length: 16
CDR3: CASSLGTGSLEETQYF